Shown below are 29 T cell receptor beta chains from a single sample sequenced in a study of cytomegalovirus exposure and HLA in healthy donors. TCRdb keeps only in-frame clones here, not all; method: immunoSEQ multiplex PCR. Of around 74,000 clones listed, about 85% are singletons. The sample was PBMCs. The receptors stem from a man aged 25 to 45 in good health and CMV-seronegative.

The chain joins TRBV19 to TRBJ2-5; tentatively, D is TRBD1 (6 bases). Per germline, CDR1 LNHDA and CDR2 SQIVND (reference sequence). The CDR3 is 15 residues long. Between the trimmed V and J ends, which lost 3 bases and 5 bases, there was a span of 16 bases. The CDR3 here is CASSISGWGLETQYF. The CDR3 DNA follows: TGTGCCAGTAGTATCAGCGGTTGGGGGCTGGAGACCCAGTACTTC.

The V call is TRBV29-1, the J call TRBJ2-1, with D maybe TRBD1 (6 bases). The V end lost 7 bases, the J end lost 3 bases, and 13 bases lay between the germline ends. CDR3 length: 13 residues. Germline CDR1 is SQVTM and CDR2 is ANQGSEA. The CDR3 here is CSAGTRGYNEQFF. The CDR3 region has the DNA TGCAGCGCTGGGACACGAGGCTACAATGAGCAGTTCTTC.

The chain uses TRBV7-9 and TRBJ1-6; TRBD1 agrees at 8 bases. Germline CDR1 and CDR2: SEHNR and FQNEAQ (reference sequence). V gave up 5 bases and J gave up 8 bases; unmatched junction bases: 5. This CDR3 contains 14 residues. CDR3 residues: CASSRQGTDSPLHF. The CDR3 region has the DNA TGTGCCAGCAGCCGACAGGGGACGGATTCACCCCTCCACTTT.

CDR3 sequence (DNA): TGTGCCAGCAGCCAGGAAACTAGCGGGGGCTACAATGAGCAGTTCTTC. This translates into CASSQETSGGYNEQFF. The V call is TRBV4-2, the J call TRBJ2-1; 11 bases fit TRBD2. J gave up 3 bases and V 3 bases, and 4 bases lay outside the gene matches. This CDR3 comprises 16 residues. Germline CDR1 is LGHNA and CDR2 is YNFKEQ.

The rearrangement uses TRBV14 and TRBJ1-1; D unresolved. The V gene's germline CDR1 is SGHDN and CDR2 FVKESK. The V end was cut by 4 bases, the J end by 1 base, with 7 bases between. The CDR3 consists of 13 residues. CDR3 DNA: TGTGCCAGCAGCCCCCGACAGAACACTGAAGCTTTCTTT. It yields the protein CASSPRQNTEAFF.

This rearrangement joins TRBV4-1 to TRBJ1-4; D is undetermined. CDR3 length: 15 residues. Deletions cut 3 bases from V and 5 bases from J, with 13 bases between. Per the germline V gene, CDR1 is MGHRA and CDR2 is YSYEKL. CDR3: CASSHPGRRNEKLFF. The CDR3 nucleotides read TGCGCCAGCAGCCACCCCGGGAGGCGGAATGAAAAACTGTTTTTT.

The J gene is TRBJ2-1, the V gene TRBV30, with 7 bases fitting TRBD1. The CDR3 runs 12 residues. J lost 16 bases, V lost 5 bases, and 14 bases had no gene match. The germline V gene encodes CDR1 GTSNPN and CDR2 SVGIG (reference sequence). Written as DNA, the CDR3 is TGTGCCTGGGGACACGGACAGGATGGGGTTTTCTTC. It specifies CAWGHGQDGVFF.

The chain has TRBV5-6 and TRBJ1-2; D not certain. CDR3 length equals 14 residues. CDR1 is SGHDT and CDR2 is YYEEEE in the germline V gene. Trimming took off 2 bases at V and 0 bases at J, with 8 bases between the two ends. The CDR3 loop is CASSFGRTNYGYTF. CDR3 nucleotide sequence: TGTGCCAGCAGCTTTGGCCGAACTAACTATGGCTACACCTTC.

V usage is TRBV5-4 and J usage is TRBJ2-1, with 9 bases matching TRBD1. The ends lost 2 bases at V and 2 bases at J; junction bases unmatched: 5. From germline, CDR1 is SGHNT and CDR2 YYREEE (reference sequence). The CDR3 is made up of 16 amino acids. CDR3 region: CASSLGTGMTYNEQFF. CDR3 DNA: TGTGCCAGCAGCTTAGGGACAGGGATGACCTACAATGAGCAGTTCTTC.

The chain recombines TRBV27 with TRBJ2-7, with TRBD1 as a possible D gene (6 bases). Germline V gene data show CDR1 as MNHEY and CDR2 as SMNVEV (reference sequence). Between the trimmed V and J ends, which lost 8 bases and 1 base, there was a span of 12 bases. The CDR3 contains 13 residues. The CDR3 here is CASAYRASYEQYV. CDR3 nucleotides: TGTGCCAGCGCATACAGGGCGTCCTACGAGCAGTACGTC.

The J gene is TRBJ2-5, the V gene TRBV5-1; D not certain. The CDR3 loop spans 14 amino acids. The V end lost 0 bases, the J end lost 1 base, and 7 bases lay between the germline ends. CDR1 and CDR2 (germline): SGHRS, YFSETQ. The CDR3 spells CASSLDEPQETQYF. The CDR3 nucleotides read TGCGCCAGCAGCTTGGACGAGCCCCAAGAGACCCAGTACTTC.

V and J are TRBV7-9 and TRBJ2-4, with a possible D match to TRBD2 (5 bases). V lost 7 bases and J 8 bases, leaving 15 bases between the germline ends. The germline gives CDR1 SEHNR, CDR2 FQNEAQ (reference sequence). The length of the CDR3 is 13 residues. CDR3 sequence (DNA): TGTGCCAGCAACCCCGGGCTGAGGGACATTCAGTACTTC. Amino acid sequence: CASNPGLRDIQYF.

The V call is TRBV6-6, the J call TRBJ2-7; 9 nucleotides match TRBD1. The J segment lost 2 bases and the V segment lost 4 bases, leaving 3 bases of the junction unmatched. The germline V gene encodes CDR1 MNHNY and CDR2 SVGAGI (reference sequence). The CDR3 has 14 residues. This chain's CDR3 is CASSWDRVTYEQYF. The CDR3 DNA reads as TGTGCCAGCAGTTGGGACAGGGTTACCTACGAGCAGTACTTC.

The V call is TRBV19, the J call TRBJ1-1; the match to TRBD1 covers 7 bases. Germline V gives CDR1 LNHDA, CDR2 SQIVND (reference sequence). J gave up 6 bases and V 3 bases, and 4 bases lay outside the gene matches. This CDR3 has 13 residues. In DNA, the CDR3 is TGTGCCAGTAGTATGACAGGGATCCCTGAAGCTTTCTTT. Translation gives CASSMTGIPEAFF.

The chain recombines TRBV6-5 with TRBJ2-7, with D perhaps TRBD1 (6 bases). The J call may be incorrect, as the DNA end agrees better with TRBJ2-1. The germline V gene encodes CDR1 MNHEY and CDR2 SVGAGI. The CDR3 has 13 amino acids. Here the CDR3 reads CASRLTGTNEQFF. CDR3 DNA: TGTGCCAGCAGACTTACAGGGACCAATGAGCAGTTCTTC.

The CDR3 DNA follows: TGTGCCAGCAGCCAAGAAATGTGGGCAAAAGGCTACACCTTC. Translation gives CASSQEMWAKGYTF. The chain couples TRBV4-2 to TRBJ1-2, with D unclear. CDR3 length equals 14 residues. From germline, CDR1 is LGHNA and CDR2 YNFKEQ. The V end lost 0 bases, the J end lost 8 bases, and 13 bases lay between the germline ends.

The CDR3, as DNA: TGCGCCAGCAGACCCCCGCTCACCGAGCGGGGGGACACCGGGGAGCTGTTTTTT. It translates to CASRPPLTERGDTGELFF. V and J are TRBV10-1 and TRBJ2-2; 9 positions agree with TRBD2. With 6 bases clipped from V and 3 bases from J, the junction kept 14 bases outside the gene matches. The CDR3 has 18 amino acids. CDR1 and CDR2 from the germline V gene are WNHNN and SYGVQD (reference sequence).

This clone was detected only a few times. The CDR3 DNA reads as TGTGCCAGTAGTATACCAACAGGGGGCACTGAAGCTTTCTTT. It is translated as CASSIPTGGTEAFF. The chain couples TRBV19 to TRBJ1-1; 8 bases align to TRBD1. In germline, CDR1 is LNHDA, CDR2 SQIVND (reference sequence). With V trimmed by 2 bases and J by 4 bases, 3 bases remained unmatched. This CDR3 region has 14 residues. Looking up the rest from reference TRBV19 and TRBJ1-1 gives the full variable domain: DGGITQSPKYLFRKEGQNVTLSCEQNLNHDAMYWYRQDPGQGLRLIYYSQIVNDFQKGDIAEGYSVSREKKESFPLTVTSAQKNPTAFYLCASSIPTGGTEAFFGQGTRLTVV.

Written as DNA, the CDR3 is TGTGCCAGCAGCTCAATGGCAGGGTCGACTGAAGCTTTCTTT. It specifies CASSSMAGSTEAFF. The genes are TRBV7-6 and TRBJ1-1; TRBD1 might be the D (5 bases). This CDR3 is 14 amino acids long. Germline V gene sequence: CDR1 SGHVS, CDR2 FNYEAQ. The V end was cut by 4 bases, the J end by 5 bases, with 14 bases between. Combining the CDR3 with reference TRBV7-6 and TRBJ1-1 gives the whole variable domain GAGVSQSPRYKVTKRGQDVALRCDPISGHVSLYWYRQALGQGPEFLTYFNYEAQQDKSGLPNDRFSAERPEGSISTLTIQRTEQRDSAMYRCASSSMAGSTEAFFGQGTRLTVV.

J is TRBJ2-2 and V is TRBV2; D uncertain. Trimming removed 1 base from V and 0 bases from J, with 9 bases in between. The CDR3 spans 16 residues. Germline values: CDR1 SNHLY, CDR2 FYNNEI. CDR3 residues: CASSEVPVSNTGELFF. In DNA, the CDR3 is TGTGCCAGCAGTGAAGTTCCGGTATCGAACACCGGGGAGCTGTTTTTT.

The CDR3 region is CASSLSSEAFF. The CDR3 nucleotides read TGTGCCAGCAGTTTATCCTCTGAAGCTTTCTTT. This chain connects TRBV28 to TRBJ1-1; D not certain. V was cut by 1 base and J by 6 bases, with 3 bases left in between. In germline, CDR1 is MDHEN, CDR2 SYDVKM. The CDR3 runs to 11 residues.

The chain combines TRBV6-1 with TRBJ1-5; D is possibly TRBD1 (6 bases). The CDR3 has 15 amino acids. Deletions cut 2 bases from V and 2 bases from J, with 10 bases between. Germline V gene lookup returns CDR1 MNHNS and CDR2 SASEGT. The CDR3 DNA reads TGTGCCAGCAGTGAAAACAGGGATGGCAATCAGCCCCAGCATTTT. It codes for CASSENRDGNQPQHF.

The chain couples TRBV9 to TRBJ1-5; TRBD1 matches at 8 bases. This CDR3 is built from 15 residues. V trimming: 0 bases; J trimming: 3 bases; junction bases outside the gene matches: 2. Germline V CDR1 and CDR2: SGDLS, YYNGEE. The CDR3 spells CASSVGQGINQPQHF. The CDR3 DNA reads as TGTGCCAGCAGCGTAGGACAGGGGATCAATCAGCCCCAGCATTTT. Full variable domain (missing parts from reference TRBV9 and TRBJ1-5): DSGVTQTPKHLITATGQRVTLRCSPRSGDLSVYWYQQSLDQGLQFLIQYYNGEERAKGNILERFSAQQFPDLHSELNLSSLELGDSALYFCASSVGQGINQPQHFGDGTRLSIL.

In this sample, this clone turned up a few times. This CDR3 reads CAWSPEEREVGELFF. CDR3 in DNA: TGTGCCTGGAGTCCTGAGGAGCGGGAGGTCGGGGAGCTGTTTTTT. V is TRBV30 and J is TRBJ2-2; 9 nucleotides agree with TRBD2. This CDR3 contains 15 residues. V trimming: 2 bases; J trimming: 7 bases; junction bases outside the gene matches: 8. The V gene's germline CDR1 is GTSNPN and CDR2 SVGIG (reference sequence). Looking up the rest from reference TRBV30 and TRBJ2-2 gives the full variable domain: SQTIHQWPATLVQPVGSPLSLECTVEGTSNPNLYWYRQAAGRGLQLLFYSVGIGQISSEVPQNLSASRPQDRQFILSSKKLLLSDSGFYLCAWSPEEREVGELFFGEGSRLTVL.

The CDR3 DNA reads as TGTGCCAGCAGGGCAGGGTCAGGCTCCTACAATGAGCAGTTCTTC. Translating gives CASRAGSGSYNEQFF. The J gene is TRBJ2-1, the V gene TRBV5-4; D perhaps matches TRBD1 (5 bases). The CDR3 loop spans 15 amino acids. Trimming cost V 5 bases and J 0 bases, with 12 bases left between them. Germline V gene data show CDR1 as SGHNT and CDR2 as YYREEE (reference sequence). The full variable domain, with the rest looked up from reference TRBV5-4 and TRBJ2-1, is ETGVTQSPTHLIKTRGQQVTLRCSSQSGHNTVSWYQQALGQGPQFIFQYYREEENGRGNFPPRFSGLQFPNYSSELNVNALELDDSALYLCASRAGSGSYNEQFFGPGTRLTVL.

The chain couples TRBV12-2 to TRBJ2-7; TRBD2 was called by the table and not checked on the DNA. TRBV12-2 is an annotated pseudogene. The CDR3 has 13 amino acids. The CDR3 region is CASRRVWSYEQYV. The CDR3, as DNA: TGTGCAAGTCGCCGGGTATGGTCCTACGAGCAGTACGTC.

The chain joins TRBV19 to TRBJ2-7, with 7 bases fitting TRBD1. This CDR3 is 15 amino acids long. V was pared by 4 bases and J by 3 bases, with 9 bases of the junction left unmatched. Per germline, CDR1 LNHDA and CDR2 SQIVND (reference sequence). DNA for the CDR3: TGTGCCAGTAGTAACAGGGGCCGCGGGCACTACGAGCAGTACTTC. Amino acid sequence: CASSNRGRGHYEQYF.

The gene calls are TRBV9 and TRBJ2-5, with a tentative D call TRBD2 (5 bases). Germline CDR1 SGDLS, CDR2 YYNGEE. CDR3 length: 15 amino acids. The V end lost 1 base, the J end lost 2 bases, and 12 bases lay between the germline ends. CDR3 sequence (DNA): TGTGCCAGCAGCGTACAATCCGGCGGGCAAGAGACCCAGTACTTC. This codes for CASSVQSGGQETQYF.

This clone was recorded once. The rearrangement links TRBV28 to TRBJ1-6, with D unclear. The CDR3 covers 15 residues. Trimming left V 5 bases short and J 2 bases short, with 10 bases between. Germline assignment: CDR1 MDHEN and CDR2 SYDVKM. Here the CDR3 reads CASSRPGAYNSPLHF. The CDR3 region has the DNA TGTGCCAGCAGTAGGCCCGGGGCCTATAATTCACCCCTCCACTTT.